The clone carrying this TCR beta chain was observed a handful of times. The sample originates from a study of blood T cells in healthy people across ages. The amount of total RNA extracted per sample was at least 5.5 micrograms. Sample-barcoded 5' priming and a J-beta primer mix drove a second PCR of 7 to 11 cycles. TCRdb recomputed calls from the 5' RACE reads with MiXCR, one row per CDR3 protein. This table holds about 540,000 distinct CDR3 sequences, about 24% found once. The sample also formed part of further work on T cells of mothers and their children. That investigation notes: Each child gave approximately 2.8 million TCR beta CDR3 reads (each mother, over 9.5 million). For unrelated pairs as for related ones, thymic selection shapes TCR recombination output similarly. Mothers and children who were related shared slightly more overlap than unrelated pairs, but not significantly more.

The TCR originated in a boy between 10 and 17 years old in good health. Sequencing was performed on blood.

CDR3 residues: CASSLQIHYEQYF. The DNA of the CDR3 is TGTGCCAGCAGCCTACAGATACACTACGAGCAGTACTTC. The gene calls are TRBV7-8 and TRBJ2-5; D is undetermined. The J call may be faulty, since TRBJ2-7 better matches the DNA end. From germline, CDR1 is SGHVS and CDR2 FQNEAQ. This CDR3 region has 13 residues.